This TCR beta chain was found in a study of T cells in women clearing cervical HPV infection. Overall study findings and caveats: Repertoire richness, not evenness, was significantly elevated in CIN3+ cases versus controls. A classifier using richness and V gene abundances reached an AUC of around 0.81.

Average input was around 1,300 ng genomic DNA for immunoSEQ TCR beta CDR3 amplification. Libraries were prepared by immunoSEQ multiplex PCR; TCRdb keeps only in-frame clonotypes and omits some of them. The record lists fewer than 35,000 clones, of which the ten most abundant hold approximately 7.8%. Prevalent HPV16 infections were excluded; only incident single HPV16 infections included. V gave up 4 bases and J gave up 8 bases; unmatched junction bases: 4. This CDR3 spans 13 amino acids. CDR1 is SNHLY and CDR2 is FYNNEI in the germline V gene. Of note for this clone: Its antigen remains unknown. The read stops 3 residues short of the end of the CDR3; the missing end is completed from the germline J gene.

The chain recombines TRBV2 with TRBJ2-1; 8 nucleotides align to TRBD2. This clonotype originated in a woman aged 18 to 75 with a cervical HPV16 infection that either progressed to CIN3+ or cleared (not recorded which). The sequencing sample was made of blood buffy coat. CDR3 bases read: TGTGCCAGCAGTGGTTTAGCGGGGCATGAG. It translates to CASSGLAGHE. The entire CDR3 protein is CASSGLAGHEQFF.